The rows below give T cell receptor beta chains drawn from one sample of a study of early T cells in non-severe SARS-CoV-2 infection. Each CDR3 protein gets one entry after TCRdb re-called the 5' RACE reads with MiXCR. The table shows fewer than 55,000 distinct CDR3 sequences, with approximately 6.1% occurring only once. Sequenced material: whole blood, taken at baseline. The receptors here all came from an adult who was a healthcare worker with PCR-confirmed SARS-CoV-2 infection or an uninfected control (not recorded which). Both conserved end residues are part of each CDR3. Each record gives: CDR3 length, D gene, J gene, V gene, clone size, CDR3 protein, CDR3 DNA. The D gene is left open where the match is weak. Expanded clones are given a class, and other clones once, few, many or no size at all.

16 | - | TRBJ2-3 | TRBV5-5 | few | CASSAGLQAATDTQYF | TGTGCCAGCAGCGCCGGTCTCCAGGCGGCCACAGATACGCAGTATTTT
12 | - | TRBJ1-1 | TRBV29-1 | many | CSVEEATPEAFF | TGCAGCGTTGAAGAGGCAACGCCTGAAGCTTTCTTT
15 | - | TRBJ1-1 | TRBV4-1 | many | CASSQEVTKGTEAFF | TGCGCCAGCAGCCAAGAGGTGACTAAGGGGACTGAAGCTTTCTTT
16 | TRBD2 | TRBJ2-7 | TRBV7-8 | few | CASSRTGTSGSYEQYF | TGTGCCAGCAGCAGAACCGGGACTAGCGGCTCCTACGAGCAGTACTTC
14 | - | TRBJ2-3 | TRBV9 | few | CASSVRAGADTQYF | TGTGCCAGCAGCGTACGGGCAGGTGCAGATACGCAGTATTTT
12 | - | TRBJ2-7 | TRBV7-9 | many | CASSLSGNEQYF | TGTGCCAGCAGCTTAAGTGGTAACGAGCAGTACTTC
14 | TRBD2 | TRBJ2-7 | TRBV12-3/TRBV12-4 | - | CASRTSGREWEQYF | TGTGCCAGCAGGACTAGCGGGAGAGAGTGGGAGCAGTACTTC
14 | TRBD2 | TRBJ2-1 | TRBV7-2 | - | CASSPGLAGVKQFF | TGTGCCAGCAGCCCAGGACTAGCGGGAGTCAAGCAGTTCTTC
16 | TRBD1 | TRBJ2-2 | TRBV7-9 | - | CASSLPGTANTGELFF | TGTGCCAGCAGCTTGCCCGGGACAGCGAACACCGGGGAGCTGTTTTTT
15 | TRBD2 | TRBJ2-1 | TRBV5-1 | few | CASSSVSGREGEQFF | TGCGCCAGCAGCTCGGTGAGCGGGAGGGAGGGTGAGCAGTTCTTC
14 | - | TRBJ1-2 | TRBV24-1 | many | CATSDFTGIYGYTF | TGTGCCACCAGTGATTTTACAGGGATCTATGGCTACACCTTC
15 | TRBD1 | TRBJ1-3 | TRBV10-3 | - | CAISPRDSQGNTIYF | TGTGCCATCAGTCCTCGGGACAGCCAAGGAAACACCATATATTTT
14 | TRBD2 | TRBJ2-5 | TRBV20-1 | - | CSAISGGPGETQYF | TGCAGTGCCATTAGCGGGGGGCCTGGGGAGACCCAGTACTTC
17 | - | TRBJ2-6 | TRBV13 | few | CASSPLGTISGANVLTF | TGTGCCAGCAGCCCTCTAGGAACAATCTCTGGGGCCAACGTCCTGACTTTC
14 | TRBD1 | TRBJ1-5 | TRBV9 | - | CASSVGTGTQPQHF | TGTGCCAGCAGCGTAGGGACAGGAACGCAGCCCCAGCATTTT
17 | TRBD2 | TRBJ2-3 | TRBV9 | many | CASSVAVIAGGGDTQYF | TGTGCCAGCAGCGTAGCTGTAATAGCGGGAGGCGGCGATACGCAGTATTTT
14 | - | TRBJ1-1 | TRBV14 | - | CASSKVSGFLEAFF | TGTGCCAGCAGCAAAGTGAGTGGGTTTCTTGAAGCTTTCTTT
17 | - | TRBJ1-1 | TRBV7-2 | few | CASSLSILGGGDTEAFF | TGTGCCAGCAGCTTATCAATCCTGGGAGGTGGGGACACTGAAGCTTTCTTT
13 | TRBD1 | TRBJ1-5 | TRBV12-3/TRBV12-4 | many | CASSGTGVQPQHF | TGTGCCAGCAGTGGGACAGGGGTCCAGCCCCAGCATTTT
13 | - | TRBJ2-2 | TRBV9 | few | CASSDRNTGELFF | TGTGCCAGCAGCGACAGGAACACCGGGGAGCTGTTTTTT
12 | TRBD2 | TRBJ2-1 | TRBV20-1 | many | CSASGRAGGQFF | TGCAGTGCTAGCGGGAGGGCCGGCGGGCAGTTCTTC
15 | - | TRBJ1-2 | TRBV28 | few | CASSFKGRGGHGYTF | TGTGCCAGCAGTTTTAAGGGCAGGGGAGGTCATGGCTACACCTTC
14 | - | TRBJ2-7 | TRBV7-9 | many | CASSSIRGDHEQYF | TGTGCCAGCAGCTCCATCCGAGGGGACCACGAGCAGTACTTC
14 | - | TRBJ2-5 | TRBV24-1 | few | CATSDSTHQETQYF | TGTGCCACCAGTGATTCGACACACCAAGAGACCCAGTACTTC
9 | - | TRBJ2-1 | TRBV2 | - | CAIGNEQFF | TGTGCCATAGGGAATGAGCAGTTCTTC
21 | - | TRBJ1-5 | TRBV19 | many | CASSLRGVGFPDRTGNQPQHF | TGTGCCAGTAGTCTCCGCGGCGTGGGTTTCCCGGATCGGACCGGCAATCAGCCCCAGCATTTT
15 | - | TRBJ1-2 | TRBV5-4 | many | CASSSGGSTLYGYTF | TGTGCCAGCAGCTCAGGCGGGTCCACCCTCTATGGCTACACCTTC
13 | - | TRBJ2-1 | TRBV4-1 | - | CASSQDKYNEQFF | TGCGCCAGCAGCCAAGACAAGTACAATGAGCAGTTCTTC
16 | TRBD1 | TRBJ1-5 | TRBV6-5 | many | CASRPLGQGLVQPQHF | TGTGCCAGCCGACCCCTTGGACAGGGCCTGGTCCAGCCCCAGCATTTT
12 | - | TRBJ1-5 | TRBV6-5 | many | CASSPPGQPQHF | TGTGCCAGCAGTCCCCCGGGTCAGCCCCAGCATTTT
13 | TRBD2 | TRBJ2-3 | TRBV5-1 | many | CASSFLAADTQYF | TGCGCCAGCAGCTTCCTAGCGGCGGATACGCAGTATTTT
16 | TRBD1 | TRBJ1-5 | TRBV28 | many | CASSTQTGGILKPQHF | TGTGCCAGCAGTACTCAGACAGGGGGCATTTTAAAGCCCCAGCATTTT
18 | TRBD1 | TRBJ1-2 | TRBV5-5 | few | CASSLVGTGIGANYGYTF | TGTGCCAGCAGCTTGGTAGGGACAGGGATAGGAGCTAACTATGGCTACACCTTC
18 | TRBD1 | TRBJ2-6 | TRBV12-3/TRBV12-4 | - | CASRPGQGPFSGANVLTF | TGTGCCAGCAGACCGGGACAGGGCCCATTCTCTGGGGCCAACGTCCTGACTTTC
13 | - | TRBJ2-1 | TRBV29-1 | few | CSVDSGTNNEQFF | TGCAGCGTAGACTCCGGGACAAACAATGAGCAGTTCTTC
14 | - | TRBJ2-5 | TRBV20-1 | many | CSARDSANLKTQYF | TGCAGTGCTAGAGATTCGGCGAATCTTAAGACCCAGTACTTC
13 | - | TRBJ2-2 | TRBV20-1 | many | CSAREGPTGELFF | TGCAGTGCTAGAGAGGGACCGACCGGGGAGCTGTTTTTT
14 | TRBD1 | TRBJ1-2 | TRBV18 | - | CASSSGQGVYGYTF | TGTGCCAGCTCATCAGGACAGGGGGTCTATGGCTACACCTTC
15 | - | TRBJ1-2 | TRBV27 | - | CASRASQSLGGGYTF | TGTGCCAGCCGAGCCTCCCAGTCTTTGGGTGGTGGCTACACCTTC
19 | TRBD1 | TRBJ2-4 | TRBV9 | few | CASSVGSNGQGSPLNIQYF | TGTGCCAGCAGCGTAGGATCAAACGGACAGGGTTCTCCTTTAAACATTCAGTACTTC
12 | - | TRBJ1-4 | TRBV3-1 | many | CASSQDRKQLFF | TGTGCCAGCAGCCAAGATCGGAAACAACTGTTTTTT
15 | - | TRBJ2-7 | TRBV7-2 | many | CASSPAGRVGSEQYF | TGTGCCAGCAGCCCTGCCGGTCGGGTCGGCTCCGAGCAGTACTTC
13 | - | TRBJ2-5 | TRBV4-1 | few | CASSQNSGETQYF | TGCGCCAGCAGCCAGAACAGCGGAGAGACCCAGTACTTC
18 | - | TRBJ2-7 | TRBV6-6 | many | CASSPLLSGRSALREQYF | TGTGCCAGCAGCCCCCTCCTGAGTGGAAGGAGCGCCCTTCGCGAGCAGTACTTC
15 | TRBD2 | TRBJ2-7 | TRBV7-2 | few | CASSPGTSGRHEQYF | TGTGCCAGCAGCCCCGGGACTAGCGGGAGACACGAGCAGTACTTC
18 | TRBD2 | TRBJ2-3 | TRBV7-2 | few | CASSLVGTSGSVPDTQYF | TGTGCCAGCAGCTTAGTAGGGACTAGCGGGAGTGTCCCAGATACGCAGTATTTT
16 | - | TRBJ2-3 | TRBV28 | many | CASSLRGRGRTDTQYF | TGTGCCAGCAGTTTAAGGGGCCGCGGTCGCACAGATACGCAGTATTTT
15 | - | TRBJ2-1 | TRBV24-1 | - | CATAHRDRTRNEQFF | TGTGCCACCGCACACAGGGACCGAACAAGGAATGAGCAGTTCTTC
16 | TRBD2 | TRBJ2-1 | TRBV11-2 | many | CASRSLAGGRGNEQFF | TGTGCCAGCAGGTCTCTAGCGGGAGGAAGAGGTAATGAGCAGTTCTTC
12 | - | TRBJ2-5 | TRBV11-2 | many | CASSLDVGTQYF | TGTGCCAGCAGCTTAGACGTAGGGACCCAGTACTTC
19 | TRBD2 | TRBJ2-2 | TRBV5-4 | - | CASSAGLAGGPAGGGELFF | TGTGCCAGCAGCGCGGGACTAGCGGGAGGCCCAGCGGGGGGCGGGGAGCTGTTTTTT
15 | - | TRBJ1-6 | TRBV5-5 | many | CASSVEAYPYSPLHF | TGTGCCAGCAGTGTGGAGGCCTATCCCTATTCACCCCTCCACTTT
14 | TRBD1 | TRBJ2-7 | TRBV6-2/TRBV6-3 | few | CASSYSGQTYEQYF | TGTGCCAGCAGTTACTCGGGACAGACCTACGAGCAGTACTTC
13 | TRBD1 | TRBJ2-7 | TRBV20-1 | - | CSARDRESDEQYF | TGCAGTGCTAGGGACAGGGAAAGCGACGAGCAGTACTTC
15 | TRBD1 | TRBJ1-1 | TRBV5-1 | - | CASSYDQGGRPEAFF | TGCGCCAGCAGCTACGACCAGGGGGGGAGGCCTGAAGCTTTCTTT